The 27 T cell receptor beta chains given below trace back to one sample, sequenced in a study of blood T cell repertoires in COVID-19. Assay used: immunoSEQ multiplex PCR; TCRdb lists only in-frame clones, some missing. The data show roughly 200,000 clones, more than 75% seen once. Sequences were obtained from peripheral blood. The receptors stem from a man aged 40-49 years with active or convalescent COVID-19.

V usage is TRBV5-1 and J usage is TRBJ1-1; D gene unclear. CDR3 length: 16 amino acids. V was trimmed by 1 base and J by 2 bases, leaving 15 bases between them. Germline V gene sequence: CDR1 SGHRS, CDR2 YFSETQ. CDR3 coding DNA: TGCGCCAGCAGCTTGATTCGACAAAGAGCAAACACTGAAGCTTTCTTT. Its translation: CASSLIRQRANTEAFF.

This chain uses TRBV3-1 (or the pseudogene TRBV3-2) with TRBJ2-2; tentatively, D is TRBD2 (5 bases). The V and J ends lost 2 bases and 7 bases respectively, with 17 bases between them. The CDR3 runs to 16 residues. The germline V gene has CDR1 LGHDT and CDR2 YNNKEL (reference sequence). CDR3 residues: CASSQTVGGRGGELFF. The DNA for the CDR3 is TGTGCCAGCAGCCAAACAGTAGGCGGTCGGGGCGGGGAGCTGTTTTTT.

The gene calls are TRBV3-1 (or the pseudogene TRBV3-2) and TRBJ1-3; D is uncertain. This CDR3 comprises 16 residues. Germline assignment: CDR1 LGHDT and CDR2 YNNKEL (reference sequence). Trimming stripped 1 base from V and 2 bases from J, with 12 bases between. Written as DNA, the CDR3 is TGTGCCAGCAGCCAAGTCCCGGGATTGCCTGGAAACACCATATATTTT. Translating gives CASSQVPGLPGNTIYF.

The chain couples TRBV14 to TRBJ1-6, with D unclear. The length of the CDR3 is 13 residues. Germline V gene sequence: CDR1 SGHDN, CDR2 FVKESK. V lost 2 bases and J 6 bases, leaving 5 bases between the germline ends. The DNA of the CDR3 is TGTGCCAGCAGCCAATTCGGTAATTCACCCCTCCACTTT. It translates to CASSQFGNSPLHF.

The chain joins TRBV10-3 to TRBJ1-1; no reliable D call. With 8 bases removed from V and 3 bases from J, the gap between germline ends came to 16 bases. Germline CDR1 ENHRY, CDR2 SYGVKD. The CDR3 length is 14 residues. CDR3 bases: TGTGCCATCTCTGTAGTGGGAGTCGACACTGAAGCTTTCTTT. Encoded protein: CAISVVGVDTEAFF.

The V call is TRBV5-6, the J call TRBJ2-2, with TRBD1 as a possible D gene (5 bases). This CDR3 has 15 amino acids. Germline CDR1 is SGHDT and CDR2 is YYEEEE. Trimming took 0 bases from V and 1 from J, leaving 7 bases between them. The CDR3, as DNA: TGTGCCAGCAGCTTGGTCCAGGGGAACACCGGGGAGCTGTTTTTT. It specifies CASSLVQGNTGELFF. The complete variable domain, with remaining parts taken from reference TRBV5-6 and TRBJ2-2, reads DAGVTQSPTHLIKTRGQQVTLRCSPKSGHDTVSWYQQALGQGPQFIFQYYEEEERQRGNFPDRFSGHQFPNYSSELNVNALLLGDSALYLCASSLVQGNTGELFFGEGSRLTVL.

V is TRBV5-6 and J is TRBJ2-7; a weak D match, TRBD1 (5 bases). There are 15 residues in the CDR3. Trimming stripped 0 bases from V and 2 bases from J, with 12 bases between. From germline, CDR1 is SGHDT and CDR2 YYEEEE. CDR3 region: CASSLEVGRAYEQYF. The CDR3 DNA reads TGTGCCAGCAGCTTGGAGGTCGGCAGGGCCTACGAGCAGTACTTC. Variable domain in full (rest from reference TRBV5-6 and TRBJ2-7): DAGVTQSPTHLIKTRGQQVTLRCSPKSGHDTVSWYQQALGQGPQFIFQYYEEEERQRGNFPDRFSGHQFPNYSSELNVNALLLGDSALYLCASSLEVGRAYEQYFGPGTRLTVT.

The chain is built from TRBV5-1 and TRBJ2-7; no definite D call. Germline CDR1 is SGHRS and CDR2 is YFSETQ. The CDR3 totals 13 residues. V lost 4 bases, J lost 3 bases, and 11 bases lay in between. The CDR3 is CASSPEVLYEQYF. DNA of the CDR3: TGCGCCAGCAGCCCCGAGGTCCTCTACGAGCAGTACTTC.

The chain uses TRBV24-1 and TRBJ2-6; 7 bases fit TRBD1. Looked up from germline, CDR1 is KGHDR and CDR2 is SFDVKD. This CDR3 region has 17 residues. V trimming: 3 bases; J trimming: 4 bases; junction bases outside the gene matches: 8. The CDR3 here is CATSDPAPGQGANVLTF. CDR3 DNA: TGTGCCACCAGTGATCCCGCCCCGGGACAGGGGGCCAACGTCCTGACTTTC.

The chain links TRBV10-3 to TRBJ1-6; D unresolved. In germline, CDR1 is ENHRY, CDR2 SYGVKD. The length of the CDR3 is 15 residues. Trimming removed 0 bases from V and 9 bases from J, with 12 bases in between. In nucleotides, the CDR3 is TGTGCCATCAGTGAGTCGTTTCAGGATTCTTCACCCCTCCACTTT. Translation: CAISESFQDSSPLHF.

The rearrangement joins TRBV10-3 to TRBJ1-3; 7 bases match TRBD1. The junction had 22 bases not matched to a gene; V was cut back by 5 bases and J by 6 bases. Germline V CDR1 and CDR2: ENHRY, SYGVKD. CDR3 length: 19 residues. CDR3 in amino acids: CAISRQDRLKLVSINTIYF. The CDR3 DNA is TGTGCCATCAGTCGACAGGACAGGCTTAAACTGGTGTCAATAAACACCATATATTTT.

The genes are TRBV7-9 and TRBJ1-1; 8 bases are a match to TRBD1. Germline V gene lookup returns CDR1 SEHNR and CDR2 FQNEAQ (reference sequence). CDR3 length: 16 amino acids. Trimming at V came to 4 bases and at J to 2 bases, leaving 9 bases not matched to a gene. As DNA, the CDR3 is TGTGCCAGCAGCTACCCCGGGACAGGACAAAACACTGAAGCTTTCTTT. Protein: CASSYPGTGQNTEAFF.

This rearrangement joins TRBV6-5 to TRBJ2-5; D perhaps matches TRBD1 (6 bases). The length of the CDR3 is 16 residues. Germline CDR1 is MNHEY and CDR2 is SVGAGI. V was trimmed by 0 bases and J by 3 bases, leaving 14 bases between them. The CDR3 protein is CASSYSRTVMEETQYF. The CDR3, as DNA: TGTGCCAGCAGTTACTCTCGGACAGTAATGGAAGAGACCCAGTACTTC.

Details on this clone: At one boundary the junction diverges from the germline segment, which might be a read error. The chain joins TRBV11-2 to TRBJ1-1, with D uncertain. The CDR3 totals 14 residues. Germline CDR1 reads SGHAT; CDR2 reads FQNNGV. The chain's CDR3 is CANSLVSAVTEAFF. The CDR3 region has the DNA TGTGCCAACAGCTTAGTTAGCGCGGTAACTGAAGCTTTCTTT. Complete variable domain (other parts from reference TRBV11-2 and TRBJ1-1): EAGVAQSPRYKIIEKRQSVAFWCNPISGHATLYWYQQILGQGPKLLIQFQNNGVVDDSQLPKDRFSAERLKGVDSTLKIQPAKLEDSAVYLCANSLVSAVTEAFFGQGTRLTVV.

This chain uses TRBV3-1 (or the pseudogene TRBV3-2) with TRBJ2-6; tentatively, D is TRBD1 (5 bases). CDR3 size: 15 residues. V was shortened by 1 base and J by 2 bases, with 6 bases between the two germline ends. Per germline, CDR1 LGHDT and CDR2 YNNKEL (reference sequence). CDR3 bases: TGTGCCAGCAGCCAAGGGGGCGCTGGGGCCAACGTCCTGACTTTC. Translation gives CASSQGGAGANVLTF.

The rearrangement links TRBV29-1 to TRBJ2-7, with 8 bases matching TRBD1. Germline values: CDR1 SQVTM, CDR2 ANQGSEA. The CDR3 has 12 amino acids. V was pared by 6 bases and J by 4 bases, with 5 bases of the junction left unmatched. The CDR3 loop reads CSVRQGRYEQYF. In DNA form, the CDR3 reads TGCAGCGTACGACAGGGGAGGTACGAGCAGTACTTC.

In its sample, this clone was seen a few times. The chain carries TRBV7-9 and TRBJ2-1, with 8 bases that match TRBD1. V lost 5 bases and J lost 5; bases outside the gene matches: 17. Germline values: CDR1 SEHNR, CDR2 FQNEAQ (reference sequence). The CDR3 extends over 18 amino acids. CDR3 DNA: TGTGCCAGCAGCCCATATTCTCCAGGGGGCGAGCCTCACAATGAGCAGTTCTTC. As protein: CASSPYSPGGEPHNEQFF.

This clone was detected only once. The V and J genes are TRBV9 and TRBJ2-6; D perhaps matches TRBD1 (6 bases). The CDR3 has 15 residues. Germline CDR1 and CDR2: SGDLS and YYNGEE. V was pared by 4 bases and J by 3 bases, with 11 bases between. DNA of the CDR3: TGTGCCAGCAGCCCCACAGGGTTTGGGGCCAACGTCCTGACTTTC. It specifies CASSPTGFGANVLTF.

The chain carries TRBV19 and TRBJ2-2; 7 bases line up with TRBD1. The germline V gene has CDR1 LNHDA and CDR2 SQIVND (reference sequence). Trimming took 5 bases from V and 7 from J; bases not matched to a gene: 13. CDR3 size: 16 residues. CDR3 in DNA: TGTGCCAGTAGTGACCGTGACAGGGTGGTCGGCGGGGAGCTGTTTTTT. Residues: CASSDRDRVVGGELFF.

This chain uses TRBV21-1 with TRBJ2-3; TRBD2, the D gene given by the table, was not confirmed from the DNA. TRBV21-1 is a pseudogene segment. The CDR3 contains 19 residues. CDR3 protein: CASSKGRREGPPGTDTQYF. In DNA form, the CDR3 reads TGTGCCAGCAGCAAAGGGAGGAGGGAAGGGCCTCCCGGCACAGATACGCAGTATTTT.

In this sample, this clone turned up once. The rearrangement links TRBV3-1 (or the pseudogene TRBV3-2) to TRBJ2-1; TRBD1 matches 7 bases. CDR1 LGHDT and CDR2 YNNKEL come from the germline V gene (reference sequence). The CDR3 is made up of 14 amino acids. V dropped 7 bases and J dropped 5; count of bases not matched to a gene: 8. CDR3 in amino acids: CASTMGTANNEQFF. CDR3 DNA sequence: TGTGCCAGCACCATGGGGACAGCTAACAATGAGCAGTTCTTC.

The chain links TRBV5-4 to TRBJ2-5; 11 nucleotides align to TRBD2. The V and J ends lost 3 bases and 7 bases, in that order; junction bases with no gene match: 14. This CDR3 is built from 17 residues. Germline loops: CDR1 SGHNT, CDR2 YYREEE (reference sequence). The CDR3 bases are TGTGCCAGCAGCTATATTCGGGTAGCGGGAGGGCTGGGGACCCAGTACTTC. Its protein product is CASSYIRVAGGLGTQYF.

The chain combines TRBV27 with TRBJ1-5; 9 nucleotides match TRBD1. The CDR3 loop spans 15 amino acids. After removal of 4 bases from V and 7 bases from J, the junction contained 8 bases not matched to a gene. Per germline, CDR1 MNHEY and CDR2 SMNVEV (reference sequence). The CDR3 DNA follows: TGTGCCAGCAGTTCGCTCCGGGACAGGGACCAGCCCCAGCATTTT. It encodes CASSSLRDRDQPQHF.

The CDR3 reads CASSRDVAGGNTEAFF. In DNA form, the CDR3 reads TGTGCCAGCTCCCGGGACGTGGCAGGGGGTAACACTGAAGCTTTCTTT. The chain has TRBV18 and TRBJ1-1; 7 bases align to TRBD1. The germline V gene encodes CDR1 KGHSH and CDR2 LQKENI. Trimming removed 6 bases from V and 2 bases from J; junction bases left unmatched: 12. This CDR3 contains 16 residues.

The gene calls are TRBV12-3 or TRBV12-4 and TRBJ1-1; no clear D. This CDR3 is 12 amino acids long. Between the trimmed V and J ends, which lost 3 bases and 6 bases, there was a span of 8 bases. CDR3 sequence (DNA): TGTGCCAGCAGTTTTTGGGGAGCTGAAGCTTTCTTT. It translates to CASSFWGAEAFF.

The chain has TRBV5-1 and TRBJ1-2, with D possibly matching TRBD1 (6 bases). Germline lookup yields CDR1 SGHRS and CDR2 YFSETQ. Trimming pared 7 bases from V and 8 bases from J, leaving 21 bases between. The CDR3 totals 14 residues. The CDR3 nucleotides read TGCGCCAGCTGCCAAGGGGGGGCCGGAATGGGCTACACCTTC. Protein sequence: CASCQGGAGMGYTF.

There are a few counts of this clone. Here the CDR3 reads CASSLRADRSTDTQYF. The DNA of the CDR3 is TGTGCCAGCAGCTTAAGGGCGGACAGGTCCACAGATACGCAGTATTTT. The rearrangement uses TRBV7-2 and TRBJ2-3, with TRBD1 matching 7 bases. V shed 2 bases, J shed 2 bases, and the junction held 7 bases outside the gene matches. Germline V CDR1 and CDR2: SGHTA, FQGNSA. CDR3 length equals 16 residues.